Listed below are T cell receptor beta chains from one sample, sequenced in a study of cytomegalovirus exposure and HLA in healthy donors. Using immunoSEQ multiplex PCR, the repertoire was profiled, and TCRdb retains in-frame clones only, with some absent. The table records some 190,000 clones, just over 75% of them present only once. The specimen was PBMCs. The receptor set was obtained from a man between 18 and 29 years old in good health and CMV-seronegative. Both conserved end residues are part of each CDR3. Fields, in order: D gene, clone size, J gene, V gene, CDR3 DNA, CDR3 protein. D genes are given only for firm matches. For some rows the clone size is stated as once, few or many, or as a class when expanded; others skip it.

TRBD1,NA,TRBJ1-1,TRBV30,TGTGCCTGGTTGACAGGGGTAGGTGCTTTCTTT,CAWLTGVGAFF
TRBD1,NA,TRBJ1-2,TRBV7-9,TGTGCCAGCAGCTTGGGACAGCTGTTCACTAACTATGGCTACACCTTC,CASSLGQLFTNYGYTF
NA,NA,TRBJ2-5,TRBV7-9,TGTGCCAGCAGCTTAGCCCAGGGGTACCAAGAGACCCAGTACTTC,CASSLAQGYQETQYF
TRBD1,NA,TRBJ1-1,TRBV5-1,TGCGCCAGCAGCGCCGGACAGGTGAACACTGAAGCTTTCTTT,CASSAGQVNTEAFF
NA,NA,TRBJ2-3,TRBV2,TGTGCCAGCAGAGCTAGACAGGTATTCACAGATACGCAGTATTTT,CASRARQVFTDTQYF
NA,NA,TRBJ1-2,TRBV5-4,TGTGCCAGCAGCTTGCAGTCTTCGGGGGGGGCGCGTGGCTACACCTTC,CASSLQSSGGARGYTF
TRBD1,few,TRBJ1-1,TRBV30,TGTGCCTGGAGGGGACAGGGGTGGACTGAAGCTTTCTTT,CAWRGQGWTEAFF
NA,NA,TRBJ2-2,TRBV4-3,TGCGCCAGCAGCCAAGGACAGCAGAACACCGGGGAGCTGTTTTTT,CASSQGQQNTGELFF
TRBD2,NA,TRBJ2-1,TRBV9,TGTGCCAGCAGCGCAGAGGGACTAGCGGACAATGAGCAGTTCTTC,CASSAEGLADNEQFF
TRBD1,few,TRBJ1-1,TRBV30,TGTGCCTGGAGTGTAGAGCCAGGGGGCGCTTGGTTAAACACTGAAGCTTTCTTT,CAWSVEPGGAWLNTEAFF
NA,NA,TRBJ1-1,TRBV4-3,TGCGCCAGCAGCCAAGAAAAAGGGGTAGGAGACACTGAAGCTTTCTTT,CASSQEKGVGDTEAFF
NA,NA,TRBJ2-3,TRBV18,TGTGCCAGCTCACCACGAATAGATACAGATACGCAGTATTTT,CASSPRIDTDTQYF
TRBD1,NA,TRBJ2-5,TRBV13,TGTGCCAGCACCAATTCGGCCAGGGGGCAAGAGACCCAGTACTTC,CASTNSARGQETQYF
NA,NA,TRBJ1-6,TRBV7-8,TGTGCCAGCAGCTTAGTTGGAGGAGCGAATTCACCCCTCCACTTT,CASSLVGGANSPLHF
TRBD2,NA,TRBJ2-5,TRBV7-7,TGTGCTAGCAGCTATAGGGCGGGGGGGACCCAAGAGACCCAGTACTTC,CASSYRAGGTQETQYF
NA,NA,TRBJ2-7,TRBV21-1,TGTGCCAGCAGCAAAACGGTCCGGGACAGGGTTGACTACGAGCAGTACTTC,CASSKTVRDRVDYEQYF
TRBD2,NA,TRBJ2-3,TRBV9,TGTGCCAGCAGCGCGCTAGTAGCGGGAGGTCGAGATACGCAGTATTTT,CASSALVAGGRDTQYF
NA,NA,TRBJ1-5,TRBV19,TGTGCCAGTAGTATAGAGGACAGATCTCTTCAGCATTTT,CASSIEDRSLQHF
TRBD2,NA,TRBJ2-1,TRBV4-2,TGTGCCAGCAGCCAATGGTTCGCTAGCGGGAACAATGAGCAGTTCTTC,CASSQWFASGNNEQFF
TRBD2,NA,TRBJ2-1,TRBV9,TGTGCCAGCAGCCCCCGGACTAGCGGGGGGGCTAGAAATGAGCAGTTCTTC,CASSPRTSGGARNEQFF
NA,NA,TRBJ2-7,TRBV7-2,TGTGCCAGCGTTATAGGGCAGGGGTTCTTCGAGCAGTACTTC,CASVIGQGFFEQYF
NA,NA,TRBJ2-7,TRBV30,TGTGCCTGGAGTGTACATGGGCTCCCTCCCTACGAGCAGTACTTC,CAWSVHGLPPYEQYF
TRBD2,NA,TRBJ2-7,TRBV27,TGTGCCAGCGGGCCGGGACTAGCGTATCTCGAGCAGTACTTC,CASGPGLAYLEQYF
NA,NA,TRBJ2-3,TRBV15,TGTGCCAGCCGCGGGGTTAGCGGCTCAGATACGCAGTATTTT,CASRGVSGSDTQYF
TRBD1,NA,TRBJ1-1,TRBV7-2,TGTGCCAGCAGCAGACAACAGGGGTTGGGCACTGAAGCTTTCTTT,CASSRQQGLGTEAFF
TRBD2,few,TRBJ2-1,TRBV2,TGTGCCAGCAGTCGGGTGGGGGGGAAGCAGTTCTTC,CASSRVGGKQFF
TRBD2,NA,TRBJ2-1,TRBV28,TGTGCCAGCAGTTCTCCTAGCGGCCTCACTGATGAGCAGTTCTTC,CASSSPSGLTDEQFF
NA,once,TRBJ2-7,TRBV18,TGTGCCAGCTCACACCTGGACAGTTCCTACGAGCAGTACTTC,CASSHLDSSYEQYF
TRBD1,NA,TRBJ1-2,TRBV5-6,TGTGCCAGCAGCCGGTTAACAGGGGAAGGCACCTTC,CASSRLTGEGTF
TRBD2,NA,TRBJ2-5,TRBV11-2,TGTGCCAGCAGCCCCGACATCCCTCCTTGGGGGGGAGAGACCCAGTACTTC,CASSPDIPPWGGETQYF
NA,few,TRBJ2-5,TRBV29-1,TGCAGCGTTGGGCACAGGCCGTACCAAGAGACCCAGTACTTC,CSVGHRPYQETQYF
TRBD1,NA,TRBJ1-4,TRBV29-1,TGCAGCGTTGTCCTGCAGGGGGCAAATGAAAAACTGTTTTTT,CSVVLQGANEKLFF
TRBD1,NA,TRBJ1-5,TRBV25-1,TGTGCCAGCAAGATCAACAGGGGGCCTAACCAGCCCCAGCATTTT,CASKINRGPNQPQHF
TRBD2,NA,TRBJ2-4,TRBV6-6,TGTGCCAGCATGATAGCGGGGAGGGACAAAAACATTCAGTACTTC,CASMIAGRDKNIQYF
NA,few,TRBJ1-1,TRBV4-3,TGCGCCAGCAGCCACATCGCCCGGGACACTGAAGCTTTCTTT,CASSHIARDTEAFF
TRBD1,NA,TRBJ2-1,TRBV5-1,TGCGCCAGCAGTAACAACCCCACAGGGGCCGGGTACAATGAGCAGTTCTTC,CASSNNPTGAGYNEQFF
NA,NA,TRBJ2-7,TRBV6-6,TGTGCCAGCTTTCCTGGACAGCCAGGGGAGGAGCAGTACTTC,CASFPGQPGEEQYF
NA,NA,TRBJ1-1,TRBV30,TGTGCCTGGGGCCCAGGGTTCTCGAACACTGAAGCTTTCTTT,CAWGPGFSNTEAFF
TRBD1,NA,TRBJ1-4,TRBV19,TGTGCCAGTAGTATAGATCAGTACAGGGGTAAACTGTTTTTT,CASSIDQYRGKLFF
NA,NA,TRBJ1-5,TRBV6-6,TGTGCCAGCAGTTACCAAAATCAGCCCCAGCATTTT,CASSYQNQPQHF
NA,NA,TRBJ2-7,TRBV27,TGTGCCAGCAGTAGGCAGGGGAGAACCTACGAGCAGTACTTC,CASSRQGRTYEQYF
TRBD1,once,TRBJ2-4,TRBV7-9,TGTGCCAGCAGCACGCCAGACAGGGTGGCCCAAAACATTCAGTACTTC,CASSTPDRVAQNIQYF
TRBD1,NA,TRBJ1-2,TRBV5-1,TGCGCCAGCAGCTTGGGGGACAGGGCCAACTATGGCTACACCTTC,CASSLGDRANYGYTF
NA,NA,TRBJ2-7,TRBV2,TGTGCCAGCAGTGAAGCAGCGGGACATATCTACGAGCAGTACTTC,CASSEAAGHIYEQYF
TRBD2,NA,TRBJ2-7,TRBV2,TGTGCCAGCAGGCCTACGCAAGGGAGCGGGAGCTCCTACGAGCAGTACTTC,CASRPTQGSGSSYEQYF
TRBD2,NA,TRBJ2-7,TRBV7-8,TGTGCCAGCAGCCCAACGAATACCGGACAGATTAGCGGGAGGGCCCCCTACGAGCAGTACTTC,CASSPTNTGQISGRAPYEQYF
TRBD1,NA,TRBJ1-4,TRBV6-5,TGTGCCAGCAGCCCACAGGGGGTTAGGGAAAAACTGTTTTTT,CASSPQGVREKLFF
TRBD1,NA,TRBJ1-4,TRBV7-9,TGTGCCAGCAGCTTAGCGGCGGAGACAGGGTTACCGAGTGAAAAACTGTTTTTT,CASSLAAETGLPSEKLFF
TRBD2,NA,TRBJ2-7,TRBV30,TGTGCCTGGAGTGAAGGACTAGCGAATACCTACGAGCAGTACTTC,CAWSEGLANTYEQYF
TRBD2,NA,TRBJ2-7,TRBV5-6,TGTGCCAGCAGCCCCGGCCCAAGAGGGACTAGCGGGAGTCGCTACGAGCAGTACTTC,CASSPGPRGTSGSRYEQYF
TRBD1,few,TRBJ2-7,TRBV4-2,TGTGCCAGCAGCCGACCGACAGGGACAGGCTCCTACGAGCAGTACTTC,CASSRPTGTGSYEQYF